This T cell receptor beta chain was identified in a study of blood T cell repertoires in COVID-19. Whole-study context: Samples of COVID-19 (acute and convalescent) were obtained from the United States, Italy and Spain. Sources were T cells, B-cell-depleted T cells, or PBMCs; the material itself was cDNA or gDNA.

V was trimmed by 1 base and J by 8 bases, leaving 12 bases between them. Germline V gene lookup returns CDR1 SGHTA and CDR2 FQGNSA. The CDR3 length is 15 residues. The table came from immunoSEQ multiplex PCR; TCRdb's copy has only in-frame clones and leaves some out. Of more than 200,000 clones listed, 88% are singletons. The chain recombines TRBV7-2 with TRBJ1-6; D unclear. Sequences were obtained from peripheral blood. The receptor was derived from a woman between 25 and 40 years old with COVID-19, enrolled during active disease. This chain's CDR3 is CASSLEWAFYSPLHF. In DNA form, the CDR3 reads TGTGCCAGCAGCTTAGAGTGGGCTTTCTATTCACCCCTCCACTTT.